This T cell receptor (beta chain) was identified during a study of cytomegalovirus exposure and HLA in healthy donors. The trim removed 0 bases at V and 4 bases at J, leaving 2 bases unmatched. CDR3 length: 15 residues. Germline-derived CDR1 and CDR2 are SGDLS and YYNGEE. The PCR used 60 Vbeta and 13 Jbeta primers. Sequenced by immunoSEQ multiplex PCR; TCRdb stores in-frame clones only, minus some. The data hold some 95,000 clones, with about 70% observed a single time. The source is a female donor in good health and CMV-seronegative. The sample taken for sequencing was PBMCs. The chain uses TRBV9 and TRBJ2-1; TRBD2 aligns across 9 bases. CDR3: CASSVGAGGYNEQFF. The CDR3 coding sequence is TGTGCCAGCAGCGTAGGAGCGGGGGGTTACAATGAGCAGTTCTTC.